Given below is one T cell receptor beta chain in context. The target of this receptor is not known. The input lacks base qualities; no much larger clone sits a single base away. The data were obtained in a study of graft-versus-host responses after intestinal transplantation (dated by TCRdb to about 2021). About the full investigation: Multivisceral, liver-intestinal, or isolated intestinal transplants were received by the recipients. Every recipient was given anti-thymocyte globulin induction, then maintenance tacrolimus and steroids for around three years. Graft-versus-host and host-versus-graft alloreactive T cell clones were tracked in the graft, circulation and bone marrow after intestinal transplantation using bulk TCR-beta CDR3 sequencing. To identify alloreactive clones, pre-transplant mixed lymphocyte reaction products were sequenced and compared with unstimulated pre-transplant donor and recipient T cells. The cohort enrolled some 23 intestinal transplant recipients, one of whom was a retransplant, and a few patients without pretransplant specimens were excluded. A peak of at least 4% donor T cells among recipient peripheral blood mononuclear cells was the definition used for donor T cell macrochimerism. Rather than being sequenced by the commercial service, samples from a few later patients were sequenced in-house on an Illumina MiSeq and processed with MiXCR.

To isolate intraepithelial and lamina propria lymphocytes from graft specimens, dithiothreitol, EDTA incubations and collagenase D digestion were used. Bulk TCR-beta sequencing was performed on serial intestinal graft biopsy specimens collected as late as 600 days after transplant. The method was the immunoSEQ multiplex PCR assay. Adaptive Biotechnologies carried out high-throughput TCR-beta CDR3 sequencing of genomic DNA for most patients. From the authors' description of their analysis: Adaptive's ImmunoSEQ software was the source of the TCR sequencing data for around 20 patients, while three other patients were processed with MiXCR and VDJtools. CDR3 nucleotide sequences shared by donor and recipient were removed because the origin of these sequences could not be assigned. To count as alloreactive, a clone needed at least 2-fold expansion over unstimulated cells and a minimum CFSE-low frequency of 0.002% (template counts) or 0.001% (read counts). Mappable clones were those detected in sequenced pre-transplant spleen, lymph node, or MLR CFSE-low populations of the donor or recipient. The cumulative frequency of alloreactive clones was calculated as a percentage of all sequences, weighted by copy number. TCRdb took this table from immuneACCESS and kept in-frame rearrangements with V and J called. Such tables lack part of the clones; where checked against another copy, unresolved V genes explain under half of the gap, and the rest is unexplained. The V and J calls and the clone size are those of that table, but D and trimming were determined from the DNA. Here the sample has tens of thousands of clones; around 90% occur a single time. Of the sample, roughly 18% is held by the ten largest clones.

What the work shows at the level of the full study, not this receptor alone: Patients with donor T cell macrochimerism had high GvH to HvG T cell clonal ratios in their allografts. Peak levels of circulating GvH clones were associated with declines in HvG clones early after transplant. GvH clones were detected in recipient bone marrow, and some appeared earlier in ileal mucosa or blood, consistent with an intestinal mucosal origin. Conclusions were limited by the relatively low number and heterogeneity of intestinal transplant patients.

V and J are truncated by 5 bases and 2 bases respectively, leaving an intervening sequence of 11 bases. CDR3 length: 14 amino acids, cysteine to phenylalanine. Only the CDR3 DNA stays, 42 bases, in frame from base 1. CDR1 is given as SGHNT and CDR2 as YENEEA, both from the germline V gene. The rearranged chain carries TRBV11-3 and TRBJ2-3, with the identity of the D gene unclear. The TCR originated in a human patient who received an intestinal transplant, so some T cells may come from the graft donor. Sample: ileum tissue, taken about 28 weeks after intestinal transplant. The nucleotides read TGTGCCAGCAGCGATAAGGACGCCACAGATACGCAGTATTTT. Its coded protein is CASSDKDATDTQYF.